The rows below give T cell receptor beta chains drawn from one sample of a study of Ad26.COV2.S vaccination and SARS-CoV-2 variants. Assay: immunoSEQ multiplex PCR; the TCRdb copy retains only in-frame clones and omits some. The sample records some 390,000 clones, approximately 86% being singletons. This sample comprised peripheral blood, obtained in a trial of Ad26.COV2.S vaccine versus placebo. The receptors derive from a person aged 18-65 years who received the Ad26.COV2.S COVID-19 vaccine or a placebo. The CDR3 runs from the conserved cysteine through the conserved F or W. Not every row has a clone size; where given, it reads once, few, many or a size class.

>TRBV5-4|-
CASSLASGWNTGELFF
>TRBV10-1|few
CASSDPGTSGGARDTQYF
>TRBV19|-
CATGTGGYTEAFF
>TRBV5-5|-
CASSRSWEGIQPQHF
>TRBV11-2|-
CASSPRGRSTYEQYF
>TRBV10-2|-
CASSLGGSGNTIYF
>TRBV20-1|-
CSEGVGETQYF
>TRBV5-4|-
CASSLAVEVSTEAFF
>TRBV10-2|once
CASSSKQASHEQFF
>TRBV11-2|-
CASSLDWGGGHNEQFF
>TRBV24-1|-
CATSTGTENTEAFF
>TRBV20-1|-
CSAPQNEQFF
>TRBV4-3|-
CASSQEVGGLSQPQHF
>TRBV11-2|once
CASSLTSGFQETQYF
>TRBV28|once
CASSLSEYGYTF
>TRBV10-3|-
CAIRQGDNEQFF
>TRBV5-4|-
CASSTGNTEAFF
>TRBV3-1/TRBV3-2|-
CASSQARGGTSNSPLHF
>TRBV6-5|-
CATKRGVGNSPLHF
>TRBV7-7|-
CASRPLTGGYGYTF
>TRBV7-9|-
CASNLLGANEKLFF
>TRBV9|-
CASSGSFYDQPQHF
>TRBV3-1/TRBV3-2|-
CASSQRQGNSPLHF
>TRBV5-5|-
CASSLEARGGANVLTF
>TRBV3-1/TRBV3-2|few
CASSPGTGGYGYTF
>TRBV7-9|-
CASSTGRHPSTEAFF
>TRBV4-3|few
CASSQEEGRQPQHF
>TRBV12-3/TRBV12-4|-
CASSLEMLTEAFF
>TRBV10-3|-
CAISDGFMNTEAFF
>TRBV6-5|-
CASSLGPSGMYF
>TRBV3-1/TRBV3-2|-
CASSQWTGVGYTF
>TRBV6-4|-
CASSYYGTSPEQFF
>TRBV4-1|-
CASSQDKTSGASYEQYF
>TRBV5-4|-
CASSESAGANQETQYF
>TRBV27|-
CASRDSSGNTIYF
>TRBV3-1/TRBV3-2|-
CASSQGPVNTEAFF
>TRBV2|-
CASSRGAKNIQYF
>TRBV4-1|-
CASSQGRQGRTLNTEAFF
>TRBV7-2|once
CASSLVRSQETQYF
>TRBV6-2/TRBV6-3|-
CASSNSIFDRRYEQYF
>TRBV13|-
CASSLGRGFRKAFF
>TRBV9|-
CASSPGEGQPRNTEAFF
>TRBV27|once
CASSLRGAGQLHYGYTF
>TRBV10-1|once
CASSRDRIPSPLHF
>TRBV30|-
CAWSRQRNTDTQYF
>TRBV3-1/TRBV3-2|-
CASSQSRLTEAFF
>TRBV19|-
CASSRGLRNQPQHF